This TCR beta chain was sequenced during a study of blood T cell repertoires in COVID-19. Study background: There were acute and convalescent COVID-19 samples, and they came from the United States, Italy and Spain. Sources were T cells, B-cell-depleted T cells, or PBMCs; the material itself was cDNA or gDNA.

This clone was counted a few times. Between the trimmed V and J ends, which lost 0 bases and 7 bases, there was a span of 24 bases. The germline V gene encodes CDR1 SEHNR and CDR2 FQNEAQ (reference sequence). CDR3 length equals 18 residues. In the original analysis: Reference gene primer amplification yielded estimated nucleated cell counts. The assay was immunoSEQ multiplex PCR, and TCRdb's table has in-frame clones only and misses some. The DNA was the basis for D and trimming; V, J and clone size are from that table. The table shows around 180,000 clones, with approximately 79% occurring only once.

The TCR was taken from a woman older than 75 with acute or convalescent COVID-19. The rearrangement links TRBV7-9 to TRBJ2-5, with D tentatively TRBD1 (5 bases). Sequencing was carried out using peripheral blood. CDR3 nucleotide sequence: TGTGCCAGCAGCTTAGCTGGCAGGAGACAGACCTTCCAACGGACCCAGTACTTC. Its protein is CASSLAGRRQTFQRTQYF.